Below, 10 T cell receptor beta chains from the same sample are listed, as sequenced in a study of cytomegalovirus exposure and HLA in healthy donors. It was with 60 Vbeta and 13 Jbeta primers that the PCR ran. Measured with immunoSEQ multiplex PCR; TCRdb has only the in-frame clones, and not every one. The sample has about 83,000 clones; around three quarters are singletons. The material sequenced was PBMCs. All receptors derive from a man aged 60 to 75 in good health and CMV-seronegative.

The chain uses TRBV5-8 and TRBJ2-5; D may be TRBD2 (7 bases). V lost 4 bases, J lost 0 bases, and 16 bases lay in between. The CDR3 extends over 16 amino acids. Germline V CDR1 and CDR2: SGHTS, YDEGEE. CDR3 in amino acids: CASSPGRGGDQETQYF. CDR3 DNA sequence: TGTGCCAGCAGCCCGGGCCGAGGGGGGGACCAAGAGACCCAGTACTTC.

This chain links TRBV6-5 with TRBJ2-3; D is perhaps TRBD2 (6 bases). The germline gives CDR1 MNHEY, CDR2 SVGAGI. The length of the CDR3 is 14 residues. V was pared by 1 base and J by 6 bases, with 11 bases between. In DNA form, the CDR3 reads TGTGCCAGCAGTTACTTCAGGGAGGCCGATACGCAGTATTTT. Translation: CASSYFREADTQYF.

The genes are TRBV2 and TRBJ2-2; 8 bases align to TRBD1. V dropped 6 bases and J dropped 8; count of bases not matched to a gene: 8. The CDR3 covers 14 residues. The germline V gene has CDR1 SNHLY and CDR2 FYNNEI. In DNA form, the CDR3 reads TGTGCCAGCAGCGAAAACGGACAGGGAGGGGAGCTGTTTTTT. Its translation: CASSENGQGGELFF.

The rearrangement joins TRBV19 to TRBJ1-5; 7 nucleotides agree with TRBD1. The germline V gene has CDR1 LNHDA and CDR2 SQIVND (reference sequence). V shed 7 bases, J shed 0 bases, and the junction held 6 bases outside the gene matches. The CDR3 has 15 residues. The CDR3, as DNA: TGTGCCAGTACCCTACAGGGGCTTAGCAATCAGCCCCAGCATTTT. Its protein is CASTLQGLSNQPQHF.

CDR3 region: CASSLVGRTMGAQHF. The DNA for the CDR3 is TGTGCCAGCAGCTTGGTCGGTCGGACCATGGGAGCCCAGCATTTT. The chain has TRBV5-8 and TRBJ1-5; D unclear. The V and J ends lost 0 bases and 11 bases respectively, with 18 bases between them. CDR3 size: 15 residues. Germline loops: CDR1 SGHTS, CDR2 YDEGEE. Drawing the rest from reference TRBV5-8 and TRBJ1-5, the complete variable domain is EAGVTQSPTHLIKTRGQQATLRCSPISGHTSVYWYQQALGLGLQFLLWYDEGEERNRGNFPPRFSGRQFPNYSSELNVNALELEDSALYLCASSLVGRTMGAQHFGDGTRLSIL.

The gene calls are TRBV7-9 and TRBJ2-7, with TRBD2 matching 10 bases. CDR3 size: 14 residues. V lost 2 bases and J lost 5; bases outside the gene matches: 3. The germline V gene encodes CDR1 SEHNR and CDR2 FQNEAQ (reference sequence). The CDR3 DNA reads as TGTGCCAGCAGCTTATCCGGGACTAGCGACGAGCAGTACTTC. Protein product: CASSLSGTSDEQYF. Filled out from reference TRBV7-9 and TRBJ2-7, the complete variable domain reads DTGVSQNPRHKITKRGQNVTFRCDPISEHNRLYWYRQTLGQGPEFLTYFQNEAQLEKSRLLSDRFSAERPKGSFSTLEIQRTEQGDSAMYLCASSLSGTSDEQYFGPGTRLTVT.

The chain joins TRBV6-8 to TRBJ2-2; D gene unclear. The CDR3 consists of 15 residues. Trimming removed 5 bases at V and 6 bases at J, with 16 bases between. From germline, CDR1 is MNHGY and CDR2 SAAAGT. CDR3: CASSPLGPLAGELFF. The DNA of the CDR3 is TGTGCCAGCAGTCCCCTGGGCCCATTGGCCGGGGAGCTGTTTTTT.

The V gene is TRBV7-8, the J gene TRBJ1-1; no clear D. The CDR3 has 14 residues. Trimming cost V 5 bases and J 3 bases, with 13 bases left between them. Germline V gene data show CDR1 as SGHVS and CDR2 as FQNEAQ. The CDR3 DNA follows: TGTGCCAGCAGCCCGCCTAGAGTGGACACTGAAGCTTTCTTT. Protein sequence: CASSPPRVDTEAFF.

This clone came up once. This rearrangement joins TRBV9 to TRBJ2-5, with TRBD1 as a possible D gene (5 bases). V gave up 0 bases and J gave up 2 bases, with 8 bases separating them. Germline loops: CDR1 SGDLS, CDR2 YYNGEE. CDR3 length equals 14 residues. This CDR3 reads CASSVAAGQETQYF. CDR3 bases: TGTGCCAGCAGCGTAGCGGCAGGGCAAGAGACCCAGTACTTC.

The CDR3 loop is CASEPAGGIQETQYF. The CDR3 coding sequence is TGCGCCAGCGAGCCAGCGGGGGGAATCCAAGAGACCCAGTACTTC. The chain recombines TRBV10-2 with TRBJ2-5; the match to TRBD2 covers 9 bases. The CDR3 runs 15 residues. V lost 8 bases and J lost 1; bases outside the gene matches: 8. Looked up from germline, CDR1 is WSHSY and CDR2 is SAAADI.